This entry lists 26 T cell receptor beta chains sequenced from one sample in a study of blood T cell repertoires in COVID-19. The repertoire was sequenced with immunoSEQ multiplex PCR; TCRdb's copy has only in-frame clones and lacks some. The sample lists around 300,000 clones, 87% occurring once. Sequencing input: peripheral blood. These receptors originate from a man aged 45-60 years with active or convalescent COVID-19.

This clone was seen more than once but under ten times. This rearrangement joins TRBV6-5 to TRBJ1-2; no reliable D call. Germline-derived CDR1 and CDR2 are MNHEY and SVGAGI. V was pared by 8 bases and J by 7 bases, with 11 bases between. There are 11 residues in the CDR3. The CDR3, as DNA: TGTGCCAGCGGACTCGTAGGTGGCTACACCTTC. It specifies CASGLVGGYTF.

V and J are TRBV4-2 and TRBJ2-3, with 12 bases identical to TRBD2. Germline trimming cut 0 bases from V and 3 bases from J; bases unmatched to any gene: 7. The length of the CDR3 is 18 residues. Per the germline V gene, CDR1 is LGHNA and CDR2 is YNFKEQ. The CDR3 bases are TGTGCCAGCAGCCAAGAAGGTCGTCTAGCGGGAGGGACAGATACGCAGTATTTT. Translated: CASSQEGRLAGGTDTQYF.

Worth noting for this clone: This same CDR3 is encoded by further DNA sequences in the sample. CDR3 nucleotides: TGTGCCAGCAGTACTGGACAAAGCAATCAGCCCCAGCATTTT. Translating it yields CASSTGQSNQPQHF. The chain has TRBV28 and TRBJ1-5, with D possibly TRBD1 on 5 matching bases. CDR1 and CDR2 from the germline V gene are MDHEN and SYDVKM. The V end was cut by 5 bases, the J end by 1 base, with 9 bases between. There are 14 residues in the CDR3.

J is TRBJ1-1 and V is TRBV18; D may be TRBD1 (5 bases). The CDR3 contains 14 residues. The V end lost 3 bases, the J end lost 0 bases, and 8 bases lay between the germline ends. Germline CDR1 is KGHSH and CDR2 is LQKENI. The CDR3 DNA follows: TGTGCCAGCTCACCGAGGGACTTGAACACTGAAGCTTTCTTT. Amino acids: CASSPRDLNTEAFF.

The chain is built from TRBV30 and TRBJ1-2; no clear D. Trimming took 1 base from V and 3 from J, leaving 9 bases between them. Germline V gene data show CDR1 as GTSNPN and CDR2 as SVGIG (reference sequence). The CDR3 consists of 13 residues. In nucleotides, the CDR3 is TGTGCCTGGAGTGGTGGGAGGCACTATGGCTACACCTTC. It codes for CAWSGGRHYGYTF.

The J gene is TRBJ2-3, the V gene TRBV20-1; D is undetermined. Trimming pared 3 bases from V and 5 bases from J, leaving 15 bases between. Germline V lookup: CDR1 DFQATT, CDR2 SNEGSKA (reference sequence). The CDR3 is 14 amino acids. The CDR3 bases are TGCAGTGCTAGTCCTAATCTTGGCGGAGATACGCAGTATTTT. Amino acid sequence: CSASPNLGGDTQYF.

J is TRBJ1-2 and V is TRBV6-5; unclear D gene. V was pared by 1 base and J by 4 bases, with 7 bases between. Germline-derived CDR1 and CDR2 are MNHEY and SVGAGI. The CDR3 covers 13 residues. The CDR3 nucleotides read TGTGCCAGCAGTTACTGGAGAGCCTATGGCTACACCTTC. Amino acids: CASSYWRAYGYTF.

The chain joins TRBV2 to TRBJ2-5; 9 nucleotides agree with TRBD1. Germline V lookup: CDR1 SNHLY, CDR2 FYNNEI. CDR3 length: 15 residues. V gave up 4 bases and J gave up 5 bases; unmatched junction bases: 8. The DNA for the CDR3 is TGTGCCAGCAGTGCCTCCACAGGGGGCGGGGAGACCCAGTACTTC. Translation gives CASSASTGGGETQYF.

The CDR3 region has the DNA TGCGCCAGCAGCAGGGGACTAGATGGTACAGATACGCAGTATTTT. It translates to CASSRGLDGTDTQYF. The J gene is TRBJ2-3, the V gene TRBV5-1; 8 bases line up with TRBD2. Losses at the gene ends were 4 bases for V and 3 bases for J; bases not matched to a gene: 7. The CDR3 is made up of 15 amino acids. CDR1 SGHRS and CDR2 YFSETQ come from the germline V gene.

J is TRBJ2-2 and V is TRBV7-3, with 15 bases aligning to TRBD2. With 4 bases clipped from V and 7 bases from J, the junction kept 4 bases outside the gene matches. CDR1 is SGHTA and CDR2 is FQGTGA in the germline V gene. The CDR3 has 16 residues. CDR3 protein: CASSSRTSGRGGELFF. CDR3 bases: TGTGCCAGCAGCTCGCGGACTAGCGGGAGGGGCGGGGAGCTGTTTTTT.

This chain links TRBV2 with TRBJ1-2; D perhaps matches TRBD1 (5 bases). V lost 4 bases and J 4 bases, leaving 13 bases between the germline ends. The CDR3 length is 14 residues. Germline V CDR1 and CDR2: SNHLY, FYNNEI. The CDR3 protein is CASSAIQGSYGYTF. The CDR3 DNA follows: TGTGCCAGCAGTGCGATCCAGGGAAGCTATGGCTACACCTTC.

Of note for this clone: This CDR3 is also generated by other DNA sequences in the sample. The chain recombines TRBV2 with TRBJ1-5, with 9 bases that match TRBD1. The CDR3 is 13 residues long. Unmatched junction bases numbered 3, after V lost 8 bases and J lost 4 bases. CDR1 is SNHLY, CDR2 FYNNEI, per germline. CDR3 nucleotide sequence: TGTGCCAGCGGGGGACAGGGAAATCAGCCCCAGCATTTT. Residues: CASGGQGNQPQHF.

The CDR3 DNA follows: TGTGCCAGCAGTTACAGGACACTTTACGAGCAGTACTTC. Amino acids: CASSYRTLYEQYF. V is TRBV6-5 and J is TRBJ2-7, with D possibly being TRBD1 (5 bases). Between the trimmed V and J ends, which lost 2 bases and 4 bases, there was a span of 9 bases. This CDR3 has 13 residues. Germline loops: CDR1 MNHEY, CDR2 SVGAGI.

J is TRBJ2-1 and V is TRBV7-2, with TRBD2 matching 8 bases. Germline V lookup: CDR1 SGHTA, CDR2 FQGNSA. CDR3 length: 17 amino acids. Trimming removed 1 base from V and 4 bases from J; junction bases left unmatched: 9. In DNA, the CDR3 is TGTGCCAGCAGCTTAGTCGTGGCTAGCGGGTTGTACAATGAGCAGTTCTTC. Residues: CASSLVVASGLYNEQFF.

The chain joins TRBV5-1 to TRBJ2-5; 7 nucleotides match TRBD1. CDR3 size: 14 residues. CDR1 and CDR2 from the germline V gene are SGHRS and YFSETQ. J lost 1 base, V lost 4 bases, and 4 bases had no gene match. The CDR3 DNA follows: TGCGCCAGCAGCGCACAGGGGAGCCAAGAGACCCAGTACTTC. This gives the protein CASSAQGSQETQYF.

The J gene is TRBJ2-5, the V gene TRBV14, with 10 nucleotides matching TRBD1. V lost 2 bases and J lost 5; bases outside the gene matches: 14. Germline lookup yields CDR1 SGHDN and CDR2 FVKESK. The CDR3 is 18 residues long. The DNA of the CDR3 is TGTGCCAGCAGCCAACTCGGCGGCCCGGGGACAGGGGATGAGACCCAGTACTTC. The encoded protein is CASSQLGGPGTGDETQYF.

The chain uses TRBV5-1 and TRBJ2-7; tentatively, D is TRBD1 (6 bases). Trimming stripped 7 bases from V and 0 bases from J, with 17 bases between. Germline loops: CDR1 SGHRS, CDR2 YFSETQ. CDR3 length: 15 residues. This CDR3 reads CASGVAAGVSYEQYF. DNA of the CDR3: TGCGCCAGCGGGGTCGCGGCAGGGGTCTCCTACGAGCAGTACTTC.

The genes are TRBV10-3 and TRBJ2-7, with TRBD1 identical over 12 bases. V was pared by 8 bases and J by 5 bases, with 4 bases of the junction left unmatched. The CDR3 has 13 amino acids. The V gene's germline CDR1 is ENHRY and CDR2 SYGVKD. CDR3 sequence reads: CAIGGQGADEQYF. CDR3 nucleotide sequence: TGTGCCATCGGGGGACAGGGGGCAGACGAGCAGTACTTC.

The V and J genes are TRBV24-1 and TRBJ1-1, with 9 nucleotides matching TRBD1. The germline CDR1 and CDR2 sequences are KGHDR and SFDVKD. V gave up 5 bases and J gave up 1 base; unmatched junction bases: 4. The CDR3 is made up of 15 amino acids. The CDR3 is CATSGSTGGNTEAFF. CDR3 in DNA: TGTGCCACCAGTGGCTCGACAGGGGGGAACACTGAAGCTTTCTTT.

CDR3 in DNA: TGTGCCAGCAGCTTCCCCGCAGGGGGCAGAAAGACCCAGTACTTC. Translation gives CASSFPAGGRKTQYF. V usage is TRBV5-8 and J usage is TRBJ2-5, with 8 bases aligning to TRBD1. The CDR3 is 15 residues long. J gave up 6 bases and V 2 bases, and 9 bases lay outside the gene matches. Germline CDR1 SGHTS, CDR2 YDEGEE.

The V gene is TRBV2, the J gene TRBJ1-2; D call uncertain. The CDR3 sequence is 16 residues long. Germline V CDR1 and CDR2: SNHLY, FYNNEI. V lost 1 base and J lost 4, with 16 bases in between. The CDR3 region is CASSEGTPDGGYGYTF. CDR3 nucleotides: TGTGCCAGCAGTGAAGGCACTCCCGACGGAGGCTATGGCTACACCTTC.

A remark on this clone: Other DNA sequences in the sample encode the same CDR3. This rearrangement joins TRBV28 to TRBJ2-1; TRBD2 aligns across 11 bases. Unmatched junction bases numbered 4, after V lost 5 bases and J lost 4 bases. The CDR3 extends over 15 amino acids. The germline V gene encodes CDR1 MDHEN and CDR2 SYDVKM. The CDR3: CASSLGTSGYNEQFF. Here the CDR3 DNA reads TGTGCCAGCAGTCTTGGGACTAGCGGATACAATGAGCAGTTCTTC.

This clone was observed a single time. V usage is TRBV19 and J usage is TRBJ1-5; TRBD1 agrees at 8 bases. Losses at the gene ends were 6 bases for V and 2 bases for J; bases not matched to a gene: 3. CDR3 length: 14 amino acids. The V gene's germline CDR1 is LNHDA and CDR2 SQIVND (reference sequence). The DNA of the CDR3 is TGTGCCAGTAGACCGACAGGGGGCAATCAGCCCCAGCATTTT. Its protein is CASRPTGGNQPQHF.

The chain has TRBV21-1 and TRBJ1-4; the table's TRBD1 call for D was not verified on the DNA. TRBV21-1 is a listed pseudogene. The CDR3 consists of 15 residues. The CDR3 DNA reads as TGTGCCAGCAGCAAACGGGGACAGGGGAATGAAAAACTGTTTTTT. Translating gives CASSKRGQGNEKLFF.

The chain links TRBV15 to TRBJ2-7; 7 bases fit TRBD2. Losses at the gene ends were 3 bases for V and 0 bases for J; bases not matched to a gene: 5. CDR3 length: 15 amino acids. Germline V CDR1 and CDR2: LNHNV, YYDKDF (reference sequence). The DNA for the CDR3 is TGTGCCACCAGCAGGGGGGGGGAGTCCTCCTACGAGCAGTACTTC. Amino acids: CATSRGGESSYEQYF.

The chain recombines TRBV9 with TRBJ2-2; D call uncertain. The CDR3 sequence is 15 residues long. Germline CDR1 is SGDLS and CDR2 is YYNGEE. V lost 0 bases, J lost 4 bases, and 10 bases lay in between. The CDR3 coding sequence is TGTGCCAGCAGCGTAGATCAAGGAGTCACCGGGGAGCTGTTTTTT. Translating gives CASSVDQGVTGELFF.